These 5 T cell receptor beta chains originate from one sample sequenced in a study of blood T cell repertoires in COVID-19 (dated by TCRdb to 2020 to 2022). Receptors were amplified or captured by the immunoSEQ multiplex PCR assay. In its TCRdb copy, this immuneACCESS table keeps in-frame sequences only and misses some clones. Where compared with another copy, unresolved V genes explain less than half of these, and the others have no known cause. This sample has roughly 60,000 clones in its table, and approximately 84% of those were observed once. The ten largest clones represent roughly 27% of the sample. Material for sequencing was peripheral blood. The receptors originated from a human donor in a cohort sampled during active COVID-19.

This sequence joins TRBV9 and TRBJ2-1, with D possibly TRBD1 on 6 matching bases. Per germline, CDR1 SGDLS and CDR2 YYNGEE. V lost 0 bases and J lost 2, with 9 bases in between. This CDR3 spans 15 amino acids. Written as DNA, the CDR3 is TGTGCCAGCAGCGTAGAATGGACAGCCTACAATGAGCAGTTCTTC. Its translation is CASSVEWTAYNEQFF.

This chain uses TRBV29-1 with TRBJ1-2; 8 bases match TRBD1. The V gene's germline CDR1 is SQVTM and CDR2 ANQGSEA. The V gene end was trimmed by 7 bases and the J gene end by 1 base; junction bases not matched to a gene: 5. CDR3 length: 13 amino acids. CDR3 nucleotides: TGCAGCGCCGGACAGGGATTTAACTATGGCTACACCTTC. This gives the protein CSAGQGFNYGYTF. Supplemented by reference TRBV29-1 and TRBJ1-2, the full variable domain reads SAVISQKPSRDICQRGTSLTIQCQVDSQVTMMFWYRQQPGQSLTLIATANQGSEATYESGFVIDKFPISRPNLTFSTLTVSNMSPEDSSIYLCSAGQGFNYGYTFGSGTRLTVV.

The sample holds a few counts of this clone. The chain links TRBV12-2 to TRBJ1-2; TRBD1, as called in the table, went unchecked against the DNA. TRBV12-2 corresponds to a pseudogene. The length of the CDR3 is 17 residues. This CDR3 reads CASRPSSGRRTDYGYTF. The CDR3 DNA reads as TGTGCAAGTCGCCCGAGCTCCGGCAGGCGAACGGACTATGGCTACACCTTC.

The chain uses TRBV28 and TRBJ2-1; 9 positions agree with TRBD1. CDR1 is MDHEN and CDR2 is SYDVKM in the germline V gene. The CDR3 totals 18 residues. With V trimmed by 3 bases and J by 0 bases, 9 bases remained unmatched. In nucleotides, the CDR3 is TGTGCCAGCAGTTTTCGGGGGACAGGGAAGAGCTCCTACAATGAGCAGTTCTTC. It yields the protein CASSFRGTGKSSYNEQFF. The full variable domain, its missing parts supplied by reference TRBV28 and TRBJ2-1, is DVKVTQSSRYLVKRTGEKVFLECVQDMDHENMFWYRQDPGLGLRLIYFSYDVKMKEKGDIPEGYSVSREKKERFSLILESASTNQTSMYLCASSFRGTGKSSYNEQFFGPGTRLTVL.

This clone has only a few counts. This rearrangement joins TRBV18 to TRBJ2-1, with a possible D match to TRBD2 (5 bases). CDR1 is KGHSH and CDR2 is LQKENI in the germline V gene. V lost 3 bases and J 3 bases, leaving 18 bases between the germline ends. This CDR3 has 17 amino acids. In DNA form, the CDR3 reads TGTGCCAGCTCACCCGATGGGAGAAAGAGGGTCTACAATGAGCAGTTCTTC. This gives the protein CASSPDGRKRVYNEQFF.